The table lists the clone carrying this T cell receptor beta chain with a few counts. The assay was immunoSEQ multiplex PCR, and TCRdb's table has in-frame clones only and misses some. Found here are approximately 99,000 clones, around 86% of them singletons; the top ten hold about 4%. CDR1 and CDR2 (germline): GTSNPN, SVGIG (reference sequence). The CDR3 is 14 residues long. Trimming took off 0 bases at V and 7 bases at J, with 15 bases between the two ends. This sample stems from a study of blood T cell repertoires in COVID-19. Looking at the study overall: Samples came from the United States, Italy and Spain, spanning acute and convalescent COVID-19.

The V and J genes are TRBV30 and TRBJ2-5; D is possibly TRBD1 (5 bases). Sequencing used peripheral blood. This clonotype was obtained from a woman between 65 and 79 years old with acute or convalescent COVID-19. CDR3 amino acids: CAWSVGRGTGTQYF. In DNA form, the CDR3 reads TGTGCCTGGAGTGTCGGAAGGGGCACCGGGACCCAGTACTTC. Looking up the rest from reference TRBV30 and TRBJ2-5 gives the full variable domain: SQTIHQWPATLVQPVGSPLSLECTVEGTSNPNLYWYRQAAGRGLQLLFYSVGIGQISSEVPQNLSASRPQDRQFILSSKKLLLSDSGFYLCAWSVGRGTGTQYFGPGTRLLVL.